Below are 9 T cell receptor beta chains sequenced from a single sample in a study of radiation and T cells in renal cell carcinoma. Method: immunoSEQ multiplex PCR; TCRdb's copy keeps in-frame clones and lacks some. The profile shows about 9,300 clones, around 63% of them singletons. The sample's treatment: 15 Gy SBRT to primary tumor, nephrectomy 4 weeks later. The sequences come from tumor tissue, collected from a patient whose treatment included radiotherapy and nephrectomy. These receptors came from a woman between 50 and 59 years old with renal cell carcinoma.

This chain connects TRBV7-3 to TRBJ2-5, with 7 positions matching TRBD2. CDR1 is SGHTA and CDR2 is FQGTGA in the germline V gene. This CDR3 comprises 16 residues. V lost 6 bases, J lost 0 bases, and 10 bases stayed unmatched. This CDR3 is CASSPQLAGNQETQYF. The CDR3, as DNA: TGTGCCAGCAGTCCCCAATTAGCGGGCAACCAAGAGACCCAGTACTTC.

The chain employs TRBV7-2 and TRBJ2-3, with D possibly TRBD1 on 6 matching bases. V lost 0 bases and J lost 4, with 17 bases in between. The CDR3 runs 17 residues. CDR1 SGHTA and CDR2 FQGNSA come from the germline V gene. The CDR3 loop is CASSLALRGSGSDTQYF. In nucleotides, the CDR3 is TGTGCCAGCAGCTTAGCGCTGAGGGGGAGTGGGTCAGATACGCAGTATTTT.

The V and J genes are TRBV5-1 and TRBJ2-7; possible D gene TRBD2, 5 bases. The CDR3 is 13 amino acids. Per the germline V gene, CDR1 is SGHRS and CDR2 is YFSETQ. Trimming pared 2 bases from V and 5 bases from J, leaving 11 bases between. The CDR3 nucleotides read TGCGCCAGCAGCTTAGGAAGGACTGACGAGCAGTACTTC. Its protein product is CASSLGRTDEQYF. The whole variable domain, filled in from reference TRBV5-1 and TRBJ2-7, reads KAGVTQTPRYLIKTRGQQVTLSCSPISGHRSVSWYQQTPGQGLQFLFEYFSETQRNKGNFPGRFSGRQFSNSRSEMNVSTLELGDSALYLCASSLGRTDEQYFGPGTRLTVT.

The rearrangement links TRBV5-4 to TRBJ2-1; 10 bases are shared with TRBD2. This CDR3 has 16 amino acids. V dropped 4 bases and J dropped 1; count of bases not matched to a gene: 5. CDR1 and CDR2 (germline): SGHNT, YYREEE (reference sequence). In DNA form, the CDR3 reads TGTGCCAGCAGCCCCGAACTAGCGGGATCCTACAATGAGCAGTTCTTC. It encodes CASSPELAGSYNEQFF. Full variable domain (outside the CDR3, taken from reference TRBV5-4 and TRBJ2-1): ETGVTQSPTHLIKTRGQQVTLRCSSQSGHNTVSWYQQALGQGPQFIFQYYREEENGRGNFPPRFSGLQFPNYSSELNVNALELDDSALYLCASSPELAGSYNEQFFGPGTRLTVL.

The chain links TRBV7-9 to TRBJ2-3; maybe TRBD2 (6 bases). Trimming removed 5 bases at V and 0 bases at J, with 9 bases between. The CDR3 extends over 14 amino acids. In germline, CDR1 is SEHNR, CDR2 FQNEAQ (reference sequence). The CDR3 nucleotides read TGTGCCAGCAGCCCGAGCGGGAGCACAGATACGCAGTATTTT. Its protein is CASSPSGSTDTQYF.

V is TRBV28 and J is TRBJ1-2; no reliable D call. This CDR3 comprises 11 residues. Germline V lookup: CDR1 MDHEN, CDR2 SYDVKM. Trimming stripped 9 bases from V and 5 bases from J, with 10 bases between. CDR3 amino acids: CASHNGYGYTF. In DNA form, the CDR3 reads TGTGCCAGTCATAACGGATATGGCTACACCTTC.

This chain links TRBV10-2 with TRBJ2-5; D is undetermined. CDR1 is WSHSY and CDR2 is SAAADI in the germline V gene. The V and J ends lost 0 bases and 5 bases respectively, with 7 bases between them. This CDR3 has 13 amino acids. As DNA, the CDR3 is TGCGCCAGCAGTGAGTCAGAAGGGGAGACCCAGTACTTC. Protein product: CASSESEGETQYF.

This chain connects TRBV30 to TRBJ1-2; TRBD1 agrees at 7 bases. After removal of 4 bases from V and 4 bases from J, the junction contained 6 bases not matched to a gene. The CDR3 totals 13 residues. Germline CDR1 GTSNPN, CDR2 SVGIG (reference sequence). CDR3 nucleotide sequence: TGTGCCTGGAACAGGGGCAAGGGCTATGGCTACACCTTC. It is translated as CAWNRGKGYGYTF.

By proportion, this clone is hyperexpanded. The chain has TRBV7-6 and TRBJ2-1, with TRBD2 matching over 8 bases. With 0 bases clipped from V and 9 bases from J, the junction kept 10 bases outside the gene matches. CDR1 SGHVS and CDR2 FNYEAQ come from the germline V gene. The CDR3 consists of 16 residues. The CDR3 nucleotides are TGTGCCAGCAGCTTAGCGCTAGCGGGTCCTACAGGTGAGCAGTTCTTC. It is translated as CASSLALAGPTGEQFF.